These T cell receptor beta chains were read from a single sample in a study of control samples from healthy donors and cancer patients. The method was immunoSEQ multiplex PCR; TCRdb's version includes in-frame clones alone and lacks a portion of them. The sample lists roughly 130,000 clones; about 93% were seen once. Material: blood. The origin of the receptors is a man aged 18 to 30 in good health. Both conserved end residues are part of each CDR3. The order of the fields is V gene, clone size, D gene, J gene, CDR3 DNA, CDR3 protein. The D gene is left open where the match is weak. Clone size is given for some rows only: seen once, a few or many times, or a class if the clone is expanded.

TRBV4-1	NA	TRBD1	TRBJ1-4	TGCGCCAGCAGCCAACGGACAGGGGCTGATAATGAAAAACTGTTTTTT	CASSQRTGADNEKLFF
TRBV15	NA	NA	TRBJ1-5	TGTGCCACCAGCAGAGATGTCGGGCAGCCCCAGCATTTT	CATSRDVGQPQHF
TRBV19	NA	NA	TRBJ1-1	TGTGCCAGTAGTGGTACCGGGATTGACACTGAAGCTTTCTTT	CASSGTGIDTEAFF
TRBV6-5	NA	NA	TRBJ2-3	TGTGCCAGCACCCCCCTCACGCTAGATACGCAGTATTTT	CASTPLTLDTQYF
TRBV27	NA	NA	TRBJ2-3	TGTGCCAGCAGTTTAGGTTTGGCGCTCAGCACAGATACGCAGTATTTT	CASSLGLALSTDTQYF
TRBV5-8	once	NA	TRBJ2-2	TGTGCCAGCAGCCCTCTCGGGGGGAACACCGGGGAGCTGTTTTTT	CASSPLGGNTGELFF
TRBV10-3	NA	NA	TRBJ1-6	TGTGCCATCAGCGCCGCGGGAACTAATTCACCCCTCCACTTT	CAISAAGTNSPLHF
TRBV28	NA	NA	TRBJ1-5	TGTGCCAGCAGTCCCAGTATTCAGCCCCAGCATTTT	CASSPSIQPQHF
TRBV28	NA	NA	TRBJ2-3	TGTGCCAGCAGTTTAAGGGACACCGGCACAGATACGCAGTATTTT	CASSLRDTGTDTQYF
TRBV9	NA	TRBD2	TRBJ2-5	TGTGCCAGCAGTGAGACTAGCGGGAGGGCAGGGGAGACCCAGTACTTC	CASSETSGRAGETQYF
TRBV19	NA	NA	TRBJ2-2	TGTGCCAGTAGCCTAGTGAGGACCGGGGAGCTGTTTTTT	CASSLVRTGELFF
TRBV28	NA	TRBD2	TRBJ2-3	TGTGCCAGCAGTCCACCGGGACTAGCAGCAGATACGCAGTATTTT	CASSPPGLAADTQYF
TRBV13	NA	TRBD2	TRBJ2-1	TGTGCCAGCAGTCGGCTAGCGGGGGGCCTCAATGAGCAGTTCTTC	CASSRLAGGLNEQFF
TRBV19	NA	TRBD1	TRBJ1-5	TGTGCCAGTAGCCCGGGACAGCCCAATCAGCCCCAGCATTTT	CASSPGQPNQPQHF
TRBV3-1/TRBV3-2	few	NA	TRBJ1-6	TGTGCCAGCAGCCAATTAGGGGATAATTCACCCCTCCACTTT	CASSQLGDNSPLHF
TRBV27	NA	NA	TRBJ2-1	TGTGCCACCCCTGGGTTGGGATGGCTATCCAATGAGCAGTTCTTC	CATPGLGWLSNEQFF
TRBV6-5	NA	TRBD2	TRBJ2-1	TGTGCCAGCAGTTTGACTAGCGGGGGGTACAATGAGCAGTTCTTC	CASSLTSGGYNEQFF
TRBV4-3	NA	TRBD1	TRBJ1-4	TGCGCCAGCAGCCAGGCTACAGGGGAGGGTCATGAAAAACTGTTTTTT	CASSQATGEGHEKLFF
TRBV7-2	NA	NA	TRBJ2-5	TGTGCCAGCAGCGGTAGAGTAAGGACACCTCGGGAGACCCAGTACTTC	CASSGRVRTPRETQYF
TRBV5-5	NA	TRBD2	TRBJ2-5	TGTGCCAGCAGCCAACCGACTAGCGGGGGACCATTGACCCAGTACTTC	CASSQPTSGGPLTQYF
TRBV29-1	NA	TRBD1	TRBJ1-2	TGCAGCGGCAACCTTCAGGGGGCCGGGGGCTACACCTTC	CSGNLQGAGGYTF
TRBV9	NA	NA	TRBJ2-7	TGTGCCAGCAGCGTAGGGGAATTGTACGAGCAGTACTTC	CASSVGELYEQYF
TRBV29-1	NA	TRBD2	TRBJ2-1	TGCAGCGTTGAAGATCACGGTAGCGGGAGCCTAGGTGAGCAGTTCTTC	CSVEDHGSGSLGEQFF
TRBV5-6	NA	TRBD1	TRBJ1-4	TGTGCCAGCAGCTTAGGACAGGGCAGGGAAAAACTGTTTTTT	CASSLGQGREKLFF
TRBV11-2	NA	NA	TRBJ2-2	TGTGCCAGCAGCTTCGTGGGTAGGAACACCGGGGAGCTGTTTTTT	CASSFVGRNTGELFF
TRBV14	NA	NA	TRBJ2-7	TGTGCCAGCAGCCAAGCAGTGGACTACGAGCAGTACTTC	CASSQAVDYEQYF
TRBV5-6	NA	TRBD2	TRBJ2-1	TGTGCCAGCAGCGCCGGGGGGGCCTGGAACAATGAGCAGTTCTTC	CASSAGGAWNNEQFF
TRBV7-2	NA	NA	TRBJ1-1	TGTGCCAGCAGCTTAATTGGGACCCAAACGGGTGAAGCTTTCTTT	CASSLIGTQTGEAFF
TRBV18	NA	NA	TRBJ1-3	TGTGCCAGCTCTCCCGGCAGGCTCTCTGGAAACACCATATATTTT	CASSPGRLSGNTIYF
TRBV3-1/TRBV3-2	NA	NA	TRBJ1-2	TGTGCCAGCAGCCAAGGCGGGGGGCTGGGCTACACCTTC	CASSQGGGLGYTF
TRBV12-3/TRBV12-4	NA	NA	TRBJ1-1	TGTGCCAGCAGCAAGGGGTACACTGAAGCTTTCTTT	CASSKGYTEAFF
TRBV28	NA	NA	TRBJ1-5	TGTGCCAGCAGTTTCCGCGGGGGGAGCTTCAATCAGCCCCAGCATTTT	CASSFRGGSFNQPQHF
TRBV19	NA	NA	TRBJ1-4	TGTGCCAGTAGTATCGGGTACGAAAGACGCGAAAAACTGTTTTTT	CASSIGYERREKLFF
TRBV14	NA	NA	TRBJ2-5	TGTGCCAGCAGCCAAGGCCGACAGGCTTGGGAGACCCAGTACTTC	CASSQGRQAWETQYF
TRBV5-6	NA	NA	TRBJ2-7	TGTGCCAGCAGCTTGGCCGGGAGCTCCTACGAGCAGTACTTC	CASSLAGSSYEQYF
TRBV5-1	NA	NA	TRBJ1-1	TGCGCCAGCAGCTTGGCCGGGGGAGAGACTGAAGCTTTCTTT	CASSLAGGETEAFF
TRBV5-1	NA	NA	TRBJ2-1	TGCGCCAGCACCCACAGGGACACCTACAATGAGCAGTTCTTC	CASTHRDTYNEQFF
TRBV15	NA	NA	TRBJ1-5	TGTGCCACCAGCAGAGATCTGGGGCGGTCCAGGGATCAGCCCCAGCATTTT	CATSRDLGRSRDQPQHF
TRBV12-2	NA	NA	TRBJ2-1	TGTGCAAGTCGCTTAGAGCCCTTAGCGGGGGGGCCGAATGAGCAGTTCTTC	CASRLEPLAGGPNEQFF
TRBV7-9	NA	NA	TRBJ1-1	TGTGCCAGCAGCGGTTCGGTACCTGAAGCTTTCTTT	CASSGSVPEAFF